This entry lists 13 T cell receptor beta chains sequenced from one sample in a study of post-analysis software for immune sequencing data. Unique molecular identifiers featured in each of the TCR beta cDNA libraries. Each CDR3 protein is one row after TCRdb ran MiXCR on the PCR reads. The sample lists about half a million distinct CDR3 sequences; around 34% were seen once. Their antigen targets remain unknown. Study-wide results and limits: In patients, about 5 TRBV segments were more frequent than in controls, with TRBV5-6, TRBV5-1 and TRBV20-1 among them.

The sequencing sample was made of blood. The receptors were gathered from a girl aged 2 to 17 with multiple sclerosis.

The rearrangement links TRBV20-1 to TRBJ2-3; D gene ambiguous. CDR3 size: 11 residues. Germline CDR1 and CDR2: DFQATT and SNEGSKA (reference sequence). Trimming removed 0 bases from V and 9 bases from J, with 7 bases in between. CDR3 loop: CSARESATQYF. The CDR3 region has the DNA TGCAGTGCTAGAGAGTCAGCCACGCAGTATTTT.

Written as DNA, the CDR3 is TGTGCCACCAGGGGTAGGGCGCTTCAAGAGACCCAGTACTTC. This encodes CATRGRALQETQYF. The rearrangement uses TRBV15 and TRBJ2-5; D not resolved. Trimming removed 6 bases from V and 2 bases from J, with 13 bases in between. Germline V lookup: CDR1 LNHNV, CDR2 YYDKDF (reference sequence). This CDR3 comprises 14 residues.

This clonotype was found a few times. V gene TRBV20-1 combines with J gene TRBJ2-1; 7 bases fit TRBD2. The V gene's germline CDR1 is DFQATT and CDR2 SNEGSKA (reference sequence). The junction had 6 bases not matched to a gene; V was cut back by 0 bases and J by 4 bases. This CDR3 region has 15 residues. CDR3 bases: TGCAGTGCTAGAGAACTATCGGGGGGATACAATGAGCAGTTCTTC. Protein: CSARELSGGYNEQFF.

This clonotype was seen repeatedly, ten times or more. The rearrangement links TRBV29-1 to TRBJ2-7; 12 bases fit TRBD1. CDR3 size: 14 residues. Germline V CDR1 and CDR2: SQVTM, ANQGSEA. V lost 5 bases to trimming and J lost 5 bases; unmatched junction nucleotides: 7. The CDR3 nucleotides read TGCAGCGTTAGCGGGACAGGGGGCTTCGACGAGCAGTACTTC. It codes for CSVSGTGGFDEQYF.

The sample holds a few counts of this clonotype. The chain is built from TRBV9 and TRBJ2-7, with 8 bases lining up with TRBD2. Unmatched junction bases numbered 9, after V lost 2 bases and J lost 5 bases. CDR1 and CDR2 from the germline V gene are SGDLS and YYNGEE. CDR3 length: 15 residues. The CDR3, as DNA: TGTGCCAGCAGCGTTTTGGGGACTAGTGTCGACGAGCAGTACTTC. As protein: CASSVLGTSVDEQYF.

This clonotype has just a few counts. J is TRBJ2-1 and V is TRBV6-5, with a possible D match to TRBD2 (6 bases). The CDR3 totals 13 residues. Deletions cut 7 bases from V and 6 bases from J, with 13 bases between. Germline V gene sequence: CDR1 MNHEY, CDR2 SVGAGI. The CDR3 DNA reads TGTGCCAGCAAACGCGGGGAGCTCAATGAGCAGTTCTTC. Translated, it gives CASKRGELNEQFF.

The rearrangement uses TRBV5-6 and TRBJ2-3; 11 bases fit TRBD2. CDR1 SGHDT and CDR2 YYEEEE come from the germline V gene. The V gene end was trimmed by 4 bases and the J gene end by 6 bases; junction bases not matched to a gene: 10. The CDR3 is 16 residues long. CDR3 loop: CASSRGLAGGGDTQYF. The CDR3 DNA follows: TGTGCCAGCAGCCGGGGCCTAGCGGGGGGCGGCGATACGCAGTATTTT.

The chain carries TRBV29-1 and TRBJ2-5; a weak D match, TRBD1 (6 bases). The J call may be faulty, since TRBJ2-7 better matches the DNA end. The length of the CDR3 is 11 residues. The germline V gene has CDR1 SQVTM and CDR2 ANQGSEA. CDR3 sequence: CSVGDKYEQYF. CDR3 sequence (DNA): TGCAGCGTTGGGGACAAATACGAGCAGTACTTC.

On this clonotype: One junction end does not reproduce the germline sequence, and a read error may be involved. This chain joins TRBV2 and TRBJ2-4; 13 bases line up with TRBD2. The CDR3 extends over 16 amino acids. Germline V CDR1 and CDR2: SNHLY, FYNNEI. This CDR3 reads CASRRTSGGPRQRLDF. The CDR3 DNA reads as TGTGCCAGCAGGAGGACTAGCGGGGGCCCTCGTCAAAGGTTGGACTTC.

This chain joins TRBV28 and TRBJ1-5; possible D gene TRBD1, 5 bases. The CDR3 is 12 residues long. Germline lookup yields CDR1 MDHEN and CDR2 SYDVKM. V was trimmed by 7 bases and J by 4 bases, leaving 8 bases between them. The CDR3 spells CASTDSNQPQHF. Written as DNA, the CDR3 is TGTGCCAGCACCGACAGTAATCAGCCCCAGCATTTT. Using reference TRBV28 and TRBJ1-5 for the parts outside the CDR3, the full variable domain is DVKVTQSSRYLVKRTGEKVFLECVQDMDHENMFWYRQDPGLGLRLIYFSYDVKMKEKGDIPEGYSVSREKKERFSLILESASTNQTSMYLCASTDSNQPQHFGDGTRLSIL.

The chain is built from TRBV12-3 or TRBV12-4 and TRBJ1-2; possible D gene TRBD1, 5 bases. This CDR3 region has 13 residues. V lost 6 bases and J 8 bases, leaving 16 bases between the germline ends. The CDR3 nucleotides are TGTGCCAGCAGCCCGACCAGGGAAGGAGGCTACACCTTC. Its translation is CASSPTREGGYTF.

The J gene is TRBJ1-6, the V gene TRBV28, with a tentative D call TRBD1 (6 bases). The CDR3 loop spans 15 amino acids. CDR1 MDHEN and CDR2 SYDVKM come from the germline V gene. Trimming cost V 3 bases and J 7 bases, with 13 bases left between them. The CDR3 is CASSLGQGTNSPLHF. CDR3 DNA sequence: TGTGCCAGCAGTTTGGGGCAGGGGACAAATTCACCCCTCCACTTT.

This clonotype has just a few counts. The rearrangement uses TRBV15 and TRBJ2-1, with TRBD2 identical over 12 bases. The CDR3 totals 15 residues. V shed 5 bases and J 4 bases; nucleotides not matched to a gene: 3. The V gene's germline CDR1 is LNHNV and CDR2 YYDKDF (reference sequence). The CDR3 DNA follows: TGTGCCACCAGCGGAGGGACTAGCGGGTACAATGAGCAGTTCTTC. Protein sequence: CATSGGTSGYNEQFF.